The 13 T cell receptor beta chains given below trace back to one sample, sequenced in a study of shared clonotypes between healthy human individuals. The data were produced by immunoSEQ multiplex PCR, yet TCRdb's version contains in-frame clones alone and is incomplete. The top ten clones hold around 0.4% of a sample with 2,500,000 or so clones, roughly 93% of them seen once. The specimen was naive CD4+ T cells from PBMCs. The subset was: CD45RA+ positively selected. The receptors shown here come from a man aged 18-30 years in good health. Some clones in this sample may be carry-over from other donors' samples.

The chain has TRBV5-4 and TRBJ1-1; D gene ambiguous. CDR1 is SGHNT and CDR2 is YYREEE in the germline V gene (reference sequence). Trimming took off 0 bases at V and 0 bases at J, with 18 bases between the two ends. The CDR3 loop spans 18 amino acids. The CDR3 is CASSLAAGRNLMNTEAFF. The CDR3 region has the DNA TGTGCCAGCAGCTTGGCGGCAGGACGGAACCTAATGAACACTGAAGCTTTCTTT.

The chain uses TRBV5-5 and TRBJ2-1; 7 nucleotides line up with TRBD1. CDR1 is SGHKS, CDR2 YYEKEE, per germline (reference sequence). Trimming took 0 bases from V and 4 from J; bases not matched to a gene: 10. CDR3 length: 17 residues. CDR3 region: CASSLGLGTDMYNEQFF. DNA for the CDR3: TGTGCCAGCAGCTTGGGTCTGGGGACAGACATGTACAATGAGCAGTTCTTC.

The chain's CDR3 is CASLGRAGMKLFF. CDR3 coding DNA: TGTGCCAGTCTGGGCAGGGCGGGTATGAAACTGTTTTTT. V usage is TRBV19 and J usage is TRBJ1-4; the D gene is possibly TRBD1 (5 bases). Per germline, CDR1 LNHDA and CDR2 SQIVND (reference sequence). The CDR3 spans 13 residues. Trimming cost V 8 bases and J 11 bases, with 18 bases left between them.

The chain carries TRBV18 and TRBJ2-7; 8 bases map to TRBD2. The V and J ends lost 3 bases and 5 bases, in that order; junction bases with no gene match: 6. The CDR3 totals 14 residues. Germline CDR1 KGHSH, CDR2 LQKENI. CDR3 bases: TGTGCCAGCTCACCGGGGACGCGGGGGGACGAGCAGTACTTC. It translates to CASSPGTRGDEQYF. Looking up the rest from reference TRBV18 and TRBJ2-7 gives the full variable domain: NAGVMQNPRHLVRRRGQEARLRCSPMKGHSHVYWYRQLPEEGLKFMVYLQKENIIDESGMPKERFSAEFPKEGPSILRIQQVVRGDSAAYFCASSPGTRGDEQYFGPGTRLTVT.

As regards this clone: The same CDR3 can be traced to other DNA sequences in this sample. V is TRBV11-2 and J is TRBJ2-7; 11 bases line up with TRBD2. Losses at the gene ends were 5 bases for V and 6 bases for J; bases not matched to a gene: 6. Germline V gene lookup returns CDR1 SGHAT and CDR2 FQNNGV. This CDR3 comprises 14 residues. In nucleotides, the CDR3 is TGTGCCAGCAGCGCCACTAGCGGGAGATTCGAGCAGTACTTC. The encoded protein is CASSATSGRFEQYF.

The genes are TRBV5-1 and TRBJ2-3; tentative D call: TRBD1 (5 bases). Germline CDR1 is SGHRS and CDR2 is YFSETQ. The CDR3 loop spans 15 amino acids. Deletions cut 0 bases from V and 3 bases from J, with 11 bases between. The DNA of the CDR3 is TGCGCCAGCAGCTTGGGACAGCTTTTAACAGATACGCAGTATTTT. Its protein is CASSLGQLLTDTQYF.

This chain connects TRBV7-3 to TRBJ1-2, with D possibly being TRBD1 (5 bases). The germline V gene encodes CDR1 SGHTA and CDR2 FQGTGA. The CDR3 has 15 amino acids. V shed 5 bases and J shed 6 bases, with 19 bases lying between them. The CDR3 region has the DNA TGTGCCAGCAGCCCCCACGGGGGGAGTCCAAATGGCTACACCTTC. Its protein product is CASSPHGGSPNGYTF. Supplemented by reference TRBV7-3 and TRBJ1-2, the full variable domain reads GAGVSQTPSNKVTEKGKYVELRCDPISGHTALYWYRQSLGQGPEFLIYFQGTGAADDSGLPNDRFFAVRPEGSVSTLKIQRTERGDSAVYLCASSPHGGSPNGYTFGSGTRLTVV.

The V gene is TRBV28, the J gene TRBJ2-7; possibly TRBD1 for D (5 bases). The germline gives CDR1 MDHEN, CDR2 SYDVKM. This CDR3 region has 14 residues. Trimming removed 2 bases at V and 3 bases at J, with 11 bases between. The CDR3 coding sequence is TGTGCCAGCAGTTTAGATGAAGGGGTCTACGAGCAGTACTTC. Protein sequence: CASSLDEGVYEQYF.

This sequence joins TRBV7-3 and TRBJ2-3; perhaps TRBD1 as D (6 bases). Per germline, CDR1 SGHTA and CDR2 FQGTGA. Between the trimmed V and J ends, which lost 6 bases and 2 bases, there was a span of 12 bases. This CDR3 comprises 14 residues. DNA for the CDR3: TGTGCCAGCAGTCCGGGACAAGACACAGATACGCAGTATTTT. It encodes CASSPGQDTDTQYF.

CDR3 nucleotides: TGTGCCAGCAGCTTATCAGGACTAGCCCTATACTTC. The encoded protein is CASSLSGLALYF. V is TRBV7-2 and J is TRBJ2-5; TRBD2 agrees at 8 bases. There are 12 residues in the CDR3. V dropped 2 bases and J dropped 14; count of bases not matched to a gene: 7. Germline CDR1 and CDR2: SGHTA and FQGNSA.

This chain uses TRBV4-1 with TRBJ2-7; no clear D. V was trimmed by 1 base and J by 3 bases, leaving 10 bases between them. The CDR3 runs 14 residues. Germline-derived CDR1 and CDR2 are MGHRA and YSYEKL. In DNA, the CDR3 is TGCGCCAGCAGCCAAGGGACCCTGGACTACGAGCAGTACTTC. Translating gives CASSQGTLDYEQYF.

V gene TRBV5-1 combines with J gene TRBJ1-3; D might be TRBD1 (5 bases). From germline, CDR1 is SGHRS and CDR2 YFSETQ. This CDR3 contains 15 residues. V dropped 4 bases and J dropped 4 bases, with 15 bases sitting between them. CDR3 loop: CASSSSGQIGNTIYF. Written as DNA, the CDR3 is TGCGCCAGCAGCAGCTCAGGGCAGATCGGAAACACCATATATTTT.

The rearrangement links TRBV5-1 to TRBJ2-7; 10 nucleotides line up with TRBD1. Germline CDR1 SGHRS, CDR2 YFSETQ. The junction had 2 bases not matched to a gene; V was cut back by 2 bases and J by 3 bases. The CDR3 has 14 amino acids. The CDR3 protein is CASSFRTGGYEQYF. CDR3 coding DNA: TGCGCCAGCAGCTTCCGGACAGGGGGCTACGAGCAGTACTTC. The full variable domain, rest sourced from reference TRBV5-1 and TRBJ2-7, is KAGVTQTPRYLIKTRGQQVTLSCSPISGHRSVSWYQQTPGQGLQFLFEYFSETQRNKGNFPGRFSGRQFSNSRSEMNVSTLELGDSALYLCASSFRTGGYEQYFGPGTRLTVT.